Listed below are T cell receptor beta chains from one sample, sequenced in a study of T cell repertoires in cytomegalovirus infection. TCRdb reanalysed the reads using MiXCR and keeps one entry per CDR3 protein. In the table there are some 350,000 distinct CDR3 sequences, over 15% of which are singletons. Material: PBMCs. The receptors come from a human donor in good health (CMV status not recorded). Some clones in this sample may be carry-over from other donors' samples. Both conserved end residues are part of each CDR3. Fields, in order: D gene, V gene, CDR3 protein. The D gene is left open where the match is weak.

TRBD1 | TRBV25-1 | CASSEYQGAGYGYTF
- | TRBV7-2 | CASSLHQGTEAFF
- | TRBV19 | CASSKAPDTQYF
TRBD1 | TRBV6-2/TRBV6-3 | CAARDRGHEQYF
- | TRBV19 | CASTGDSSGANVLTF
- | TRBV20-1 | CSARSESTDTQYF
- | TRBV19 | CASSTVADSPLHF
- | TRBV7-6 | CASSSGLYEQYF
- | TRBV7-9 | CASRGSWGKNIQYF
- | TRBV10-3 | CAITPSTALNTEAFF
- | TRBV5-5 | CASSRDLRRNTEAFF
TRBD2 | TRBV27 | CASSQRGGRPETQYF
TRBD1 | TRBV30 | CAWSRDRLTGYTF
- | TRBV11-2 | CASSLLRSETQYF
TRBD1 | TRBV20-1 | CSARRAGQRNQPQHF
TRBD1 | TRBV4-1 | CASSTRDRGEKLFF
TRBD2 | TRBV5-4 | CASSASGTPDTQYF
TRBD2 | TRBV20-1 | CSATSGSIDEQYF
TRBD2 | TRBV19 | CASRGLAGTDTQYF
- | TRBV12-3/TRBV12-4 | CASSPLQGNKETQYF
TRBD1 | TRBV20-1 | CSAIPGQGTTDTQYF
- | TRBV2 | CASSAIRTYYGYTF
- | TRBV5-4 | CASSERGEDTEAFF
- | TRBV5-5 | CASSQRSKSYEQYF
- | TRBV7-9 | CASRHRQAPDTQYF
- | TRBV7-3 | CASSLSGLETQYF
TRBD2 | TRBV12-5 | CASGLRLASSYEQYF
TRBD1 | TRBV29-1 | CSAQILRGGNYEAFF
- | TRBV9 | CASSVAQGTSYEQYF
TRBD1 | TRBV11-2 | CASSLVFGTGGSYNEQFF
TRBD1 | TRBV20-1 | CSVSRSGTGSYEQYF
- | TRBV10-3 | CAISESTRSTDTQYF
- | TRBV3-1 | CASSHGSGGPQHF
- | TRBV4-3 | CASSQRTGTTNEKLFF
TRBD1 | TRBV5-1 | CASCRGLSTEAFF
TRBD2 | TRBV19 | CASSIRAGGTYNEQFF
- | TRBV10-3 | CAISVENTDTQYF
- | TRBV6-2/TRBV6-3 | CASSYSPARGLSYEQYF
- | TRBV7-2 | CASSLGQAANSPLHF
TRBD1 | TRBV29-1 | CSVGGTGAYGYTF
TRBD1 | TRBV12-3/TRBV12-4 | CASTQGLTGSEAFF